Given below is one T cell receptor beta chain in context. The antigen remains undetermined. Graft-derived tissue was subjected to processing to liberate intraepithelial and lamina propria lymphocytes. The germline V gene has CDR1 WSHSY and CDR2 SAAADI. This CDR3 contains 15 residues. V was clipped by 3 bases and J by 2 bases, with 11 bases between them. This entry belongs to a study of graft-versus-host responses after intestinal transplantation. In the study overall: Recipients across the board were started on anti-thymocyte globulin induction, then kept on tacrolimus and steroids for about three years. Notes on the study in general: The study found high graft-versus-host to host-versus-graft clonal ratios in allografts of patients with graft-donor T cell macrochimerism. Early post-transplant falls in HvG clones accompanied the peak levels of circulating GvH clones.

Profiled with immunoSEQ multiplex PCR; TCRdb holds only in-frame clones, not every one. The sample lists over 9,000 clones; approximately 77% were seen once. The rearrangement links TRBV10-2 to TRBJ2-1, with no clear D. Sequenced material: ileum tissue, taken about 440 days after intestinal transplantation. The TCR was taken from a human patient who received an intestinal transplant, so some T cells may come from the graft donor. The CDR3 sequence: CASSDPPKAYNEQFF. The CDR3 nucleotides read TGCGCCAGCAGTGACCCCCCGAAGGCCTACAATGAGCAGTTCTTC.